These 5 T cell receptor beta chains were sequenced from one sample in a study of cytomegalovirus exposure and HLA in healthy donors. The PCR contained 60 Vbeta and 13 Jbeta primers. TCRdb's table, derived via immunoSEQ multiplex PCR, lists solely in-frame clones and lacks some. The profile shows over 100,000 clones, around 80% of them singletons. The source material was PBMCs. The receptors were sampled from a woman between 40 and 55 years old in good health and CMV-seronegative.

This rearrangement joins TRBV29-1 to TRBJ2-7; D perhaps matches TRBD2 (5 bases). CDR1 is SQVTM, CDR2 ANQGSEA, per germline. Trimming removed 4 bases from V and 6 bases from J, with 10 bases in between. CDR3 size: 11 residues. The CDR3 DNA sequence: TGCAGCGTTGGACGGGGATCCGAGCAGTACTTC. Translating gives CSVGRGSEQYF.

V and J are TRBV30 and TRBJ2-1, with 7 bases that match TRBD2. The CDR3 runs to 15 residues. The germline gives CDR1 GTSNPN, CDR2 SVGIG (reference sequence). Germline trimming cut 5 bases from V and 0 bases from J; bases unmatched to any gene: 7. CDR3 sequence reads: CAWGGGEDSYNEQFF. As DNA, the CDR3 is TGTGCCTGGGGGGGAGGGGAGGACTCCTACAATGAGCAGTTCTTC.

The CDR3 region is CASAGEAGNYEQYF. The CDR3 coding sequence is TGTGCCAGCGCCGGTGAAGCGGGAAACTACGAGCAGTACTTC. V and J are TRBV11-1 and TRBJ2-7; 7 bases are a match to TRBD2. After removal of 8 bases from V and 3 bases from J, the junction contained 10 bases not matched to a gene. The CDR3 covers 14 residues. Germline lookup yields CDR1 SGHAT and CDR2 FQDESV (reference sequence).

The chain recombines TRBV5-6 with TRBJ1-2, with D uncertain. Germline lookup yields CDR1 SGHDT and CDR2 YYEEEE. V was clipped by 0 bases and J by 3 bases, with 6 bases between them. This CDR3 comprises 13 residues. The CDR3 bases are TGTGCCAGCAGCTTGGACAGCTACTATGGCTACACCTTC. Amino acid sequence: CASSLDSYYGYTF.

V gene TRBV6-5 combines with J gene TRBJ1-5; 7 bases are shared with TRBD1. The CDR3 sequence is 14 residues long. V was pared by 2 bases and J by 3 bases, with 1 base of the junction left unmatched. Germline V gives CDR1 MNHEY, CDR2 SVGAGI. The CDR3 DNA follows: TGTGCCAGCAGTTACAGGGGGCACAATCAGCCCCAGCATTTT. As protein: CASSYRGHNQPQHF.